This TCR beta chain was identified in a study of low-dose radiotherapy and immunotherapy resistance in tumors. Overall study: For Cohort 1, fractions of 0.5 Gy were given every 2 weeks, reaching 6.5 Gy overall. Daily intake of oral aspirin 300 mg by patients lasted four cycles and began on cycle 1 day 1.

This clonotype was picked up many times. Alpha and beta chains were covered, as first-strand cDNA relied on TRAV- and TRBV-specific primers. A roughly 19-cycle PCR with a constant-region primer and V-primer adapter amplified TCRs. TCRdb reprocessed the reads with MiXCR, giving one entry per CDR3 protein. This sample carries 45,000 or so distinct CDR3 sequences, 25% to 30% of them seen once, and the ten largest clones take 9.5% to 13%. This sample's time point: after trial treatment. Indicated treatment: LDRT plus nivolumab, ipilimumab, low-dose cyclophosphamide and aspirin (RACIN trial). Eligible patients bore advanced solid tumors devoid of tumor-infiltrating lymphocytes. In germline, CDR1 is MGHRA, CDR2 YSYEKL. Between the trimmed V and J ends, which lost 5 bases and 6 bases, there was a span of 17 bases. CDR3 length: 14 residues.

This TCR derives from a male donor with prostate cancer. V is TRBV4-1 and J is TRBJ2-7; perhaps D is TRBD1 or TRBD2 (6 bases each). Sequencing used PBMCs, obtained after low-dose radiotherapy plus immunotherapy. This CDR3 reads CASSKQGSAGEQYF. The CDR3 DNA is TGCGCCAGCAGCAAACAGGGATCAGCGGGCGAGCAGTACTTC.